The TCR beta chain under discussion was sequenced for a study of blood T cell repertoires in COVID-19. Clones were sequenced by immunoSEQ multiplex PCR, and TCRdb holds only the in-frame ones, with some missing. The top ten hold about 0.91% of the sample, which has approximately 200,000 clones, approximately 84% seen once. The germline gives CDR1 MDHEN, CDR2 SYDVKM. This CDR3 contains 16 residues. V lost 7 bases to trimming and J lost 4 bases, with 23 bases between them. This clone was recorded once. The material sequenced was peripheral blood. The chain employs TRBV28 and TRBJ2-7, with D possibly TRBD1 on 5 matching bases. This receptor was taken from a man aged 40-49 years with acute or convalescent COVID-19. This CDR3 reads CASTQGDSRSPYEQYF. Written as DNA, the CDR3 is TGTGCCAGCACCCAAGGTGACAGCCGATCGCCATACGAGCAGTACTTC.